The TCR beta chain described here comes from a study of blood T cell repertoires in COVID-19 (TCRdb year 2020). About the study as a whole: Samples covering the acute and convalescent phases of COVID-19 were provided by collaborators in the United States, Italy and Spain. Nearly every sample came with metadata listing a de-identified subject ID, COVID-19 status, age in years and sex. Samples came from the ongoing ImmuneRACE study (first 160 participants) plus 1,254 subjects from 6 global collaborators. Deeply sampled blood TCRbeta repertoires from subjects exposed to, actively infected with, or recovered from COVID-19 were included in the dataset. The repertoires were released in a freely available public database meant as a resource for research on the immune response to SARS-CoV-2. Where available, HLA class I and class II types were taken from metadata supplied by the sample provider and were not determined by assay-based typing. The material from the prospective study consisted of cDNA or gDNA derived from T cells, B-cell-depleted T cells, or PBMCs. Study-wide findings and limitations: The amount of clinical and demographic metadata varied by source and participant and was provided uncurated.

Remarks on this clone: Its antigen remains undetermined. One base away there is no much larger clone; base qualities are not given.

TCRbeta CDR3 regions were amplified from genomic DNA using the immunoSEQ Assay, a bias-controlled multiplex PCR. Per the original workflow: The number of nucleated cells in each sample was estimated from the amplification of reference gene primers within the assay. To quantify the absolute abundance of each unique TCRbeta CDR3 rearrangement, sequence reads were collapsed and filtered. For each sample, productive Simpson clonality was calculated as the square root of Simpson's diversity index over productive rearrangements. TCRdb retrieved this table from immuneACCESS and kept in-frame rearrangements only. Not all clones are present; in checked studies, unresolved V genes account for under half, and no reason is known for the remainder. The V and J calls and clone size were taken over from that table, and D and trimming were inferred from the DNA. The sample table lists a few hundred thousand clones, approximately 81% of them with a count of one. The ten largest clones take up roughly 3.6% of the sample.

Collaborating institutions collected whole blood in K2EDTA tubes following their own protocols. Collaborator samples were shipped for TCRbeta analysis as frozen whole blood, isolated PBMCs, or DNA extracted from either sample type. Material: peripheral blood. The TCR sequence derives from a woman under 30 with acute or convalescent COVID-19.

The CDR3 loop reads CASRATEDGQPQHF. At the DNA level, the sequence is TGTGCCAGCAGGGCAACAGAAGACGGTCAGCCCCAGCATTTT. The chain couples TRBV6-5 to TRBJ1-5, with an unclear D gene assignment. Trimming costs V 6 bases and J 6 bases, and their ends lie 15 bases apart. CDR1 is given as MNHEY and CDR2 as SVGAGI, both from the germline V gene. From the cysteine up to the phenylalanine, the CDR3 has a length of 14 residues. Only CDR3 DNA is held: 42 bases, read in frame from base 1.